This T cell receptor beta chain was profiled in a study of T-cell memory formation after mild COVID-19. Study observations and caveats: Contracting CD8+ clones were enriched in EMRA, CD4+ mainly in CM and EM. Cross-reactive memory appears to have joined, as suggested by some responding clones showing up in pre-infection memory. Among clones contracting day 15 to 85, CD4/CD8 was balanced, whereas later expanders leaned CD4+.

TCRalpha and TCRbeta libraries used 5'RACE with constant-segment primers and UMIs. Via MiXCR, TCRdb re-called the 5' RACE reads, giving one row per CDR3 protein. In the table there are 200,000 to 250,000 distinct CDR3 sequences, roughly a tenth of which are singletons. A remark on this clonotype: Its antigen is unidentified.

CDR1 is SGHNT, CDR2 YYREEE, per germline (reference sequence). V gave up 4 bases and J gave up 4 bases; unmatched junction bases: 5. The length of the CDR3 is 14 residues. This rearrangement joins TRBV5-4 to TRBJ2-3; TRBD1 aligns across 8 bases. This sequence originates from a man younger than 35 who had mild COVID-19 (a few samples of this study predate the infection). Cell type and time point are not known. Material: PBMCs or a T cell subset sorted from them (not recorded which). The CDR3 DNA follows: TGTGCCAGCAGCGACGACAGGGGAGCAGATACGCAGTATTTT. Translating gives CASSDDRGADTQYF.